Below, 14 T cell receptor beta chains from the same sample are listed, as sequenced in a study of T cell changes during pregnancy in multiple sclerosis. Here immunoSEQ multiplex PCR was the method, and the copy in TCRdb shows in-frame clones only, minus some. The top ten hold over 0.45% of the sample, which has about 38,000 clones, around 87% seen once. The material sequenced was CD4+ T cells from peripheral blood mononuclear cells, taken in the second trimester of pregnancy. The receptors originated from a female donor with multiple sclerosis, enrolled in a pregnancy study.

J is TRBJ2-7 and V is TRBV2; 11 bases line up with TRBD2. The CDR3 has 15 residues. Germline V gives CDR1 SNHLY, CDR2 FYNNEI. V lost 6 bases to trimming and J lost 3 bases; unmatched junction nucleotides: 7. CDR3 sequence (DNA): TGTGCCAGCAGCTACGCTAGCGGGAGGAACTACGAGCAGTACTTC. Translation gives CASSYASGRNYEQYF.

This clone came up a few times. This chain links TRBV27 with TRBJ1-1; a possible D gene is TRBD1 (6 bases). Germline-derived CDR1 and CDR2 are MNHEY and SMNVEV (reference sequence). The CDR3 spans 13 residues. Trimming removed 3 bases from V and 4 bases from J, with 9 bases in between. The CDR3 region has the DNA TGTGCCAGCAGTTTCAGGGGACCCACTGAAGCTTTCTTT. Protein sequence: CASSFRGPTEAFF.

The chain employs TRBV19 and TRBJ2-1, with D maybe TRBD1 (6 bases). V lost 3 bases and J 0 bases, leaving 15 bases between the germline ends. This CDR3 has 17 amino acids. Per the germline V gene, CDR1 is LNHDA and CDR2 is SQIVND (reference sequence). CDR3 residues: CASSISDRPSSYNEQFF. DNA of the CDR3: TGTGCCAGTAGTATCTCTGACAGGCCGAGCTCCTACAATGAGCAGTTCTTC.

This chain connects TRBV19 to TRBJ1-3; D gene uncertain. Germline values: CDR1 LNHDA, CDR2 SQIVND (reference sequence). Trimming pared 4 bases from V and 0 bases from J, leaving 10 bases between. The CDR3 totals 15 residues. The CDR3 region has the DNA TGTGCCAGTAGTACCGAGCTTCACTCTGGAAACACCATATATTTT. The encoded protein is CASSTELHSGNTIYF.

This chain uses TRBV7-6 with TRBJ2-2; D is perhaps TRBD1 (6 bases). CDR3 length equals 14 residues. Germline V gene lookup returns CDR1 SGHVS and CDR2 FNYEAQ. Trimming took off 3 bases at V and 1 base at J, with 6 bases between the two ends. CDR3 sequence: CASSLTGNTGELFF. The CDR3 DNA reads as TGTGCCAGCAGCTTGACAGGGAACACCGGGGAGCTGTTTTTT.

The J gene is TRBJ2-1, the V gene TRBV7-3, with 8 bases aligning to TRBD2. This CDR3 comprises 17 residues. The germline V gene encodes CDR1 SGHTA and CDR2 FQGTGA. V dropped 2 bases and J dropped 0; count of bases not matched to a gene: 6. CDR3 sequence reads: CASSLGLAQSSYNEQFF. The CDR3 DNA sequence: TGTGCCAGCAGCTTAGGACTAGCACAGAGCTCCTACAATGAGCAGTTCTTC.

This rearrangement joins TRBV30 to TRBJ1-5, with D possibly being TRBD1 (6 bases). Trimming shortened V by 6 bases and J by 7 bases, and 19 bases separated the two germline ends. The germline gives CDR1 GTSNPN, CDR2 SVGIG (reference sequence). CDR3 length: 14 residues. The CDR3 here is CACQVGGPGQPQHF. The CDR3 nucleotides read TGTGCCTGCCAAGTGGGGGGGCCGGGGCAGCCCCAGCATTTT. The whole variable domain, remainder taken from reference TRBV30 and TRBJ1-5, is SQTIHQWPATLVQPVGSPLSLECTVEGTSNPNLYWYRQAAGRGLQLLFYSVGIGQISSEVPQNLSASRPQDRQFILSSKKLLLSDSGFYLCACQVGGPGQPQHFGDGTRLSIL.

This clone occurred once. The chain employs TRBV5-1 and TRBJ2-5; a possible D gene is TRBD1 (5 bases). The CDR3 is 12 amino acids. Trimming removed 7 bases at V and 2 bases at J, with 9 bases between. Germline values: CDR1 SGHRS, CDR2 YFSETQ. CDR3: CASGAAQETQYF. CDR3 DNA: TGCGCCAGCGGGGCCGCACAAGAGACCCAGTACTTC.

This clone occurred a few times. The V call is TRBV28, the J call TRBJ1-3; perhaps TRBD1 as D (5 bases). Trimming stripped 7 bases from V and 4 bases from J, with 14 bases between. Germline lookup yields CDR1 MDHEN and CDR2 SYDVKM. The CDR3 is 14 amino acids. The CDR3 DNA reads TGTGCCAGCACCAGGGACTCCTCGGGAAACACCATATATTTT. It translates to CASTRDSSGNTIYF.

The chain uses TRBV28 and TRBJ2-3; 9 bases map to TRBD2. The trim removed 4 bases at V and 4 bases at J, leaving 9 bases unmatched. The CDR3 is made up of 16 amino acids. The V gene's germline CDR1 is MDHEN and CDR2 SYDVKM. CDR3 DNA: TGTGCCAGCAGTTCCCCCGCTAGCGGGGTGGCAGATACGCAGTATTTT. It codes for CASSSPASGVADTQYF. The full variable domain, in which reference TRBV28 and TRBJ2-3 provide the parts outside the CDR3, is DVKVTQSSRYLVKRTGEKVFLECVQDMDHENMFWYRQDPGLGLRLIYFSYDVKMKEKGDIPEGYSVSREKKERFSLILESASTNQTSMYLCASSSPASGVADTQYFGPGTRLTVL.

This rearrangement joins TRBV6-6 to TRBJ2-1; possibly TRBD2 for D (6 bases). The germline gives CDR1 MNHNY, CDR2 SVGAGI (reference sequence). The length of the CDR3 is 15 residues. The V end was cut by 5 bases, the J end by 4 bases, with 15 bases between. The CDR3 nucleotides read TGTGCCAGCAGTACGCTTAGCGGAACTTACAATGAGCAGTTCTTC. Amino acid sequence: CASSTLSGTYNEQFF.

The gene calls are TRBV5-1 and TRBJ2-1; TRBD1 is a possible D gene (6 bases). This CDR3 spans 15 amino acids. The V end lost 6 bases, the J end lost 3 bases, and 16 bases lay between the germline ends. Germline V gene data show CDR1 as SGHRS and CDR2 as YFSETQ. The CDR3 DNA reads TGCGCCAGCACTGTGCTAAGGGGGAGCTACAATGAGCAGTTCTTC. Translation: CASTVLRGSYNEQFF.

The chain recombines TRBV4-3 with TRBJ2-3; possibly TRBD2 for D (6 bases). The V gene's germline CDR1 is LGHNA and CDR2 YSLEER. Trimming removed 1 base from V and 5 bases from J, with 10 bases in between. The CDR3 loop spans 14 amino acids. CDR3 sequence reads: CASSQGTIRDTQYF. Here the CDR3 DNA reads TGCGCCAGCAGCCAAGGGACTATTAGAGATACGCAGTATTTT.

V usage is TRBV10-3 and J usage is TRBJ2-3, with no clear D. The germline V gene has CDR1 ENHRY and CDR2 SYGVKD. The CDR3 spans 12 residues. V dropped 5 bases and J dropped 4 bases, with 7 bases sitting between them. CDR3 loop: CAISLAPDTQYF. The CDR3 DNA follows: TGTGCCATCAGTTTGGCTCCAGATACGCAGTATTTT.